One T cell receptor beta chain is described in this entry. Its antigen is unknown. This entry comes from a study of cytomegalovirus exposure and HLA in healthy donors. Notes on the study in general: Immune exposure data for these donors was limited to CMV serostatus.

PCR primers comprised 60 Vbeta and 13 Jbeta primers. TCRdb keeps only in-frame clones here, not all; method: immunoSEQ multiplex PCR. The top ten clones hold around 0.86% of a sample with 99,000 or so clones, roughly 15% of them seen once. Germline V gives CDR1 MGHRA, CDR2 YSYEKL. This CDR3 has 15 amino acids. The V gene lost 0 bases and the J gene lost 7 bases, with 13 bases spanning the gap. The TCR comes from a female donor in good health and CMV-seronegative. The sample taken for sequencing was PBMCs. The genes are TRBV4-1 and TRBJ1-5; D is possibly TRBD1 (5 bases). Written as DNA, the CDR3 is TGCGCCAGCAGCCAAGATATGGGTAACAGGCAGCCCCAGCATTTT. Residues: CASSQDMGNRQPQHF.